The rows below give T cell receptor beta chains drawn from one sample of a study of breast tumors, draining lymph nodes, adjacent tissues. Via MiXCR, TCRdb re-called the multiplex PCR reads, giving one row per CDR3 protein. The data show some 170,000 distinct CDR3 sequences, around 33% seen once. The sample was axillary lymph node tissue. The source of these receptors is a female donor with breast cancer. Some clones in this sample may be carry-over from other donors' samples. CDR3s include the opening cysteine and the closing phenylalanine or tryptophan. Each record gives: D gene, V gene, clone size, J gene, CDR3 DNA, CDR3 protein. A D gene is named only where the DNA matches it firmly. Expanded clones are given a class, and other clones once, few, many or no size at all.

d_call: -
v_call: TRBV10-3
clone_size: -
j_call: TRBJ1-6
cdr3_nt: TGTGCCATCAGTGAAGACAGTCGCAATTCACCCCTCCACTTT
cdr3_aa: CAISEDSRNSPLHF

d_call: TRBD2
v_call: TRBV19
clone_size: -
j_call: TRBJ2-1
cdr3_nt: TGTGCCAGTAGTCCACCGGGGACTAGGGGCAATGAGCAGTTCTTC
cdr3_aa: CASSPPGTRGNEQFF

d_call: -
v_call: TRBV20-1
clone_size: many
j_call: TRBJ1-5
cdr3_nt: TGCAGTGCTAGTATTAGAGTATTGGGTCGAAATCAGCCCCAGCATTTT
cdr3_aa: CSASIRVLGRNQPQHF

d_call: -
v_call: TRBV7-9
clone_size: many
j_call: TRBJ1-1
cdr3_nt: TGTGCCAGCAGCTTAGAAGGGGCGCGTGAAGCTTTCTTT
cdr3_aa: CASSLEGAREAFF

d_call: -
v_call: TRBV5-1
clone_size: -
j_call: TRBJ1-2
cdr3_nt: -
cdr3_aa: CASSFGQGSYGHTF

d_call: TRBD1
v_call: TRBV11-2
clone_size: -
j_call: TRBJ2-3
cdr3_nt: TGTGCCGGCAGCTTACCTTGGGACAGGGAGCAGACTAGCACAGATACGCAGTATTTT
cdr3_aa: CAGSLPWDREQTSTDTQYF

d_call: -
v_call: TRBV9
clone_size: -
j_call: TRBJ2-7
cdr3_nt: TGTACCAACAGCGTAATGTGGGGGGGCGACGAGCAGTACTTC
cdr3_aa: CTNSVMWGGDEQYF

d_call: -
v_call: TRBV9
clone_size: many
j_call: TRBJ2-5
cdr3_nt: TGTGCCAGCAGCGTAGGCAGGCGAACGCAAGAGACCCAGTACTTC
cdr3_aa: CASSVGRRTQETQYF

d_call: -
v_call: TRBV30
clone_size: many
j_call: TRBJ1-2
cdr3_nt: TGTGCCTGGAGTGTAGGCGTCGCGGGCTATGGCTACACCTTC
cdr3_aa: CAWSVGVAGYGYTF

d_call: -
v_call: TRBV24-1
clone_size: many
j_call: TRBJ1-5
cdr3_nt: TGTGCCATTCGGGTATATAGCAATCAGCCCCAGCATTTT
cdr3_aa: CAIRVYSNQPQHF

d_call: -
v_call: TRBV19
clone_size: many
j_call: TRBJ1-3
cdr3_nt: TGTGCCAGTAGATTTCGGTCTCGGAAAGGGCTTGGAAACACCATATATTTT
cdr3_aa: CASRFRSRKGLGNTIYF

d_call: TRBD2
v_call: TRBV29-1
clone_size: -
j_call: TRBJ2-7
cdr3_nt: TGCAGCCCGACACCGGGACTAGCGGCTTTTCCCCCCTACGAGCAGTACTTC
cdr3_aa: CSPTPGLAAFPPYEQYF

d_call: -
v_call: TRBV5-8
clone_size: many
j_call: TRBJ1-3
cdr3_nt: TGTGCCAGCAGCCGAGGGGACCCCTACGGAAACACCATATATTTT
cdr3_aa: CASSRGDPYGNTIYF

d_call: -
v_call: TRBV6-1
clone_size: many
j_call: TRBJ1-2
cdr3_nt: TGTGCCAGCATCAAGGCAGCCCGATATAACTATGGCTACACCTTC
cdr3_aa: CASIKAARYNYGYTF

d_call: TRBD2
v_call: TRBV7-2
clone_size: many
j_call: TRBJ2-1
cdr3_nt: TGTGCCAGCAGCCCCATGGGAGCGGGGGCCAGTCGTGAGCAGTTCTTC
cdr3_aa: CASSPMGAGASREQFF

d_call: TRBD1
v_call: TRBV29-1
clone_size: many
j_call: TRBJ2-3
cdr3_nt: TGCAGCACCATACAGGGGCCAGATACGCAGTATTTT
cdr3_aa: CSTIQGPDTQYF

d_call: -
v_call: TRBV28
clone_size: many
j_call: TRBJ2-6
cdr3_nt: TGTGCCAGCAGTTTATTGGGGGGCTCTGGGGCCAACGTCCTGACTTTC
cdr3_aa: CASSLLGGSGANVLTF

d_call: -
v_call: TRBV5-1
clone_size: many
j_call: TRBJ1-2
cdr3_nt: TGCGCCAGCAGCTTACGGGACGAACTAAACTATGGCTACACCTTC
cdr3_aa: CASSLRDELNYGYTF